What follows are 10 T cell receptor beta chains derived from one specimen sequenced in a study of blood T cell repertoires in COVID-19. Libraries were prepared by immunoSEQ multiplex PCR; TCRdb keeps only in-frame clonotypes and omits some of them. The table records approximately 240,000 clones, about 85% of them present only once. Input material: PBMCs or T cells enriched from blood (not recorded which). The receptors shown here come from a woman in her twenties or thirties with acute COVID-19.

The chain recombines TRBV7-2 with TRBJ2-3, with TRBD2 matching 9 bases. The CDR3 sequence is 15 residues long. V lost 5 bases to trimming and J lost 5 bases; unmatched junction nucleotides: 8. Looked up from germline, CDR1 is SGHTA and CDR2 is FQGNSA. CDR3 nucleotide sequence: TGTGCCAGCAGCCCCACTAGCGGGTTTCGAGATACGCAGTATTTT. It is translated as CASSPTSGFRDTQYF.

The chain recombines TRBV19 with TRBJ1-2; 7 bases agree with TRBD1. Germline CDR1 reads LNHDA; CDR2 reads SQIVND (reference sequence). The CDR3 extends over 14 amino acids. After removal of 5 bases from V and 4 bases from J, the junction contained 7 bases not matched to a gene. This CDR3 reads CASSSGTAFYGYTF. Here the CDR3 DNA reads TGTGCCAGTAGTTCGGGGACAGCTTTCTATGGCTACACCTTC.

The sample holds many counts of this clone. This sequence joins TRBV4-3 and TRBJ1-5, with 8 bases that match TRBD1. Trimming took 0 bases from V and 0 from J; bases not matched to a gene: 10. CDR3 size: 19 residues. Germline V CDR1 and CDR2: LGHNA, YSLEER. CDR3 protein: CASSQDLGTTGVSNQPQHF. The DNA of the CDR3 is TGCGCCAGCAGCCAAGATCTAGGGACGACAGGGGTTAGCAATCAGCCCCAGCATTTT.

The chain links TRBV24-1 to TRBJ2-3; 7 bases fit TRBD1. The CDR3 runs 19 residues. With V trimmed by 3 bases and J by 4 bases, 18 bases remained unmatched. The germline gives CDR1 KGHDR, CDR2 SFDVKD. DNA of the CDR3: TGTGCCACCAGTGATGAAGCGAGACAGGGCCTGGCCCTAGCAGATACGCAGTATTTT. It translates to CATSDEARQGLALADTQYF.

The genes are TRBV14 and TRBJ1-4; D may be TRBD1 (5 bases). Per the germline V gene, CDR1 is SGHDN and CDR2 is FVKESK. Between the trimmed V and J ends, which lost 2 bases and 3 bases, there was a span of 13 bases. This CDR3 is built from 16 residues. This CDR3 reads CASSQTGGVANEKLFF. In DNA, the CDR3 is TGTGCCAGCAGCCAAACAGGTGGTGTGGCTAATGAAAAACTGTTTTTT.

The chain has TRBV7-9 and TRBJ1-2; a possible D gene is TRBD1 (5 bases). This CDR3 is built from 15 residues. Germline V CDR1 and CDR2: SEHNR, FQNEAQ (reference sequence). The ends were cut back, 4 bases at V and 3 bases at J, with 15 bases in the middle. CDR3 coding DNA: TGTGCCAGCAGCTCTATAACCCAGGGATACTATGGCTACACCTTC. Its protein is CASSSITQGYYGYTF.

The chain uses TRBV28 and TRBJ1-1; D is undetermined. Germline V gives CDR1 MDHEN, CDR2 SYDVKM. Trimming cost V 3 bases and J 4 bases, with 12 bases left between them. The CDR3 consists of 14 residues. The CDR3 coding sequence is TGTGCCAGCAGTTTCGTCGGGTCGGGCACTGAAGCTTTCTTT. Translation gives CASSFVGSGTEAFF.

The chain has TRBV3-1 (or the pseudogene TRBV3-2) and TRBJ1-2, with 7 nucleotides matching TRBD1. This CDR3 has 14 amino acids. V lost 0 bases and J lost 13; bases outside the gene matches: 11. CDR1 and CDR2 (germline): LGHDT, YNNKEL (reference sequence). The CDR3 here is CASSQDIGGVMRTF. The CDR3 bases are TGTGCCAGCAGCCAAGATATAGGGGGCGTGATGCGCACCTTC.

The chain carries TRBV9 and TRBJ2-3; 10 bases are a match to TRBD2. CDR3 size: 14 residues. The V gene's germline CDR1 is SGDLS and CDR2 YYNGEE. Trimming removed 8 bases from V and 2 bases from J; junction bases left unmatched: 5. DNA of the CDR3: TGTGCCAGTTCGACTAGCGGGTTCACAGATACGCAGTATTTT. Its translation: CASSTSGFTDTQYF.

This chain links TRBV2 with TRBJ1-5; no reliable D call. The germline V and J ends were trimmed by 6 bases and 5 bases, with 11 bases remaining between them. CDR3 size: 13 residues. CDR1 and CDR2 from the germline V gene are SNHLY and FYNNEI. The CDR3 is CASRLDGDQPQHF. The CDR3 coding sequence is TGTGCCAGCAGATTGGACGGGGATCAGCCCCAGCATTTT.